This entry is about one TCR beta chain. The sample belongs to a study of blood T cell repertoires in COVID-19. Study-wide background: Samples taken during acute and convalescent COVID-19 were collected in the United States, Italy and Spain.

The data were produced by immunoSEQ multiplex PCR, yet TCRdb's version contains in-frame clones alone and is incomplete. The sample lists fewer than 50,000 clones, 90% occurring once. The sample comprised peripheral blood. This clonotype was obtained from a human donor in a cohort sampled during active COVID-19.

The CDR3 DNA reads as TGTGCCACGACTCGGGACAGTAATGAAAAACTGTTTTTT. Translation: CATTRDSNEKLFF. The chain has TRBV2 and TRBJ1-4; 7 bases align to TRBD1. V shed 10 bases, J shed 4 bases, and the junction held 6 bases outside the gene matches. Germline V gives CDR1 SNHLY, CDR2 FYNNEI. The CDR3 totals 13 residues.